Listed below are T cell receptor beta chains from one sample, sequenced in a study of blood T cell repertoires in COVID-19. TCRdb's copy holds only in-frame clones and misses some; the assay was immunoSEQ multiplex PCR. The data contain more than 200,000 clones, around 86% of them singletons. The material sequenced was peripheral blood. Every receptor here comes from an elderly man with acute or convalescent COVID-19. Each CDR3 is given with its conserved first and last residue. The D gene is left open where the match is weak. The size of a clone is reported for some rows only, either as once, few or many, or as a class for expanded clones.

V	J	D	size	CDR3	DNA
TRBV10-3	TRBJ2-1	NA	NA	CAISDRGDNEQFF	TGTGCCATCAGTGACAGGGGAGACAATGAGCAGTTCTTC
TRBV2	TRBJ2-2	TRBD1	NA	CASRTDRTTGELFF	TGTGCCAGCAGAACGGACAGGACCACCGGGGAGCTGTTTTTT
TRBV12-3/TRBV12-4	TRBJ1-2	TRBD1	once	CASSGTANYGYTF	TGTGCCAGCAGCGGGACAGCTAACTATGGCTACACCTTC
TRBV5-5	TRBJ2-3	TRBD1	once	CASSLDRVGTDTQYF	TGTGCCAGCAGTTTGGACAGGGTGGGCACAGATACGCAGTATTTT
TRBV3-1/TRBV3-2	TRBJ1-1	NA	NA	CASSQARLEAFF	TGTGCCAGCAGCCAAGCCCGCCTAGAAGCTTTCTTT
TRBV25-1	TRBJ1-4	NA	NA	CASTEAGIHEKLFF	TGTGCCAGCACTGAGGCAGGGATTCATGAAAAACTGTTTTTT
TRBV7-2	TRBJ2-1	TRBD2	NA	CASSLMVAGDNEQFF	TGTGCCAGCAGCTTAATGGTAGCGGGAGACAATGAGCAGTTCTTC
TRBV11-3	TRBJ1-5	TRBD1	NA	CASSRQGKNQPQHF	TGTGCCAGCAGCCGACAGGGGAAGAATCAGCCCCAGCATTTT
TRBV20-1	TRBJ2-7	TRBD2	NA	CSASSGTNYEQYF	TGCAGTGCTAGTTCCGGGACTAACTACGAGCAGTACTTC
TRBV25-1	TRBJ2-1	TRBD2	NA	CASSRLAGTNEQFF	TGTGCCAGCAGCCGACTAGCGGGAACAAATGAGCAGTTCTTC
TRBV28	TRBJ1-1	NA	once	CASTQRARNNPEAFF	TGTGCCAGCACCCAGCGGGCTAGGAACAACCCTGAAGCTTTCTTT
TRBV30	TRBJ2-3	NA	NA	CAWSVGGSTDTQYF	TGTGCCTGGAGTGTTGGAGGTTCGACAGATACGCAGTATTTT
TRBV18	TRBJ2-7	NA	NA	CASSPATVYEQYF	TGTGCCAGCTCACCAGCGACAGTATACGAGCAGTACTTC
TRBV1	TRBJ2-5	NA	few	CTSSQTSGYQETQYF	TGCACCAGCAGTCAGACTAGCGGGTATCAAGAGACCCAGTACTTC
TRBV29-1	TRBJ2-1	TRBD2	NA	CSVSHRDSGLHNEQFF	TGCAGCGTTTCACATCGTGATAGCGGGCTTCACAATGAGCAGTTCTTC
TRBV2	TRBJ1-4	TRBD1	NA	CASSEGGQGVREKLFF	TGTGCCAGCAGTGAAGGGGGACAGGGGGTTAGAGAAAAACTGTTTTTT